This TCR beta chain appears in the sequencing data of a study of CD8 T cells in Susac syndrome. Trimming left V 4 bases short and J 3 bases short, with 13 bases between. The germline CDR1 and CDR2 sequences are MNHEY and SMNVEV (reference sequence). The length of the CDR3 is 14 residues. Random hexamers were used to reverse transcribe the RNA input (about 0.5 to 1 ug). TCRdb analysed the immunoSEQ multiplex PCR reads with MiXCR anew, one entry per CDR3 protein. The table lists some 75,000 distinct CDR3 sequences, around 93% of them singletons. The chain couples TRBV27 to TRBJ2-7; D is possibly TRBD2 (5 bases). Sequencing was done on a sample of CD8+ T cells from PBMCs. This clonotype was obtained from a human donor with Susac syndrome. The CDR3 loop reads CASSSRPGIYEQYF. CDR3 bases: TGTGCCAGCAGTTCCCGTCCGGGGATCTACGAGCAGTACTTC.